The T cell receptor (beta chain) under discussion was sequenced for a study of cytomegalovirus exposure and HLA in healthy donors. Study-level background: The early release's HLA-typed donors yielded 80 million to 95 million unique TCRs.

About this clone: Antigen specificity is unknown.

Findings of the study overall: From TCR beta sequences, most subjects' HLA-A and HLA-B alleles were reportedly predicted accurately. At a 0.05 false discovery rate, a later analysis found around 15,000 TCR beta sequences to be associated with HLA alleles. Some 150 TCR beta chains were listed as cytomegalovirus-associated.

With 60 Vbeta and 13 Jbeta primers, the PCR was carried out. Only in-frame clones appear in the TCRdb table, and some are missing; sequencing was by immunoSEQ multiplex PCR. The sample lists 150,000 to 200,000 clones; approximately 80% were seen once. This receptor was identified in a woman aged 18-29 years in good health and CMV-seronegative. Sequencing input: PBMCs.

CDR3 region: CASSFRGSYEQYF. CDR3 nucleotides: TGTGCCAGCAGCTTTAGGGGGTCCTACGAGCAGTACTTC. This rearrangement joins TRBV5-4 to TRBJ2-7, with D possibly matching TRBD1 (6 bases). The CDR3 totals 13 residues. The germline CDR1 and CDR2 sequences are SGHNT and YYREEE (reference sequence). V lost 2 bases to trimming and J lost 1 base, with 7 bases between them.